Below are 8 T cell receptor beta chains sequenced from a single sample in a study of Graves' ophthalmopathy and Graves' hyperthyroidism. The sequenced template was RNA, covering the TCR beta CDR3 region. First-round RT-PCR employed HTBI primers, with a second-round multiplex PCR after it. TCRdb fed the multiplex PCR reads into MiXCR, producing one record per CDR3 protein. In the table there are about 620,000 distinct CDR3 sequences, about 20% of which are singletons. Material for sequencing was peripheral blood. The source is a woman aged 18-29 years with stable Graves' hyperthyroidism. Some clones in this sample may be carry-over from other donors' samples.

The gene calls are TRBV28 and TRBJ1-5; D not resolved. V gave up 6 bases and J gave up 5 bases, with 8 bases separating them. The V gene's germline CDR1 is MDHEN and CDR2 SYDVKM. The length of the CDR3 is 12 residues. CDR3 region: CASRPAHQPQHF. In nucleotides, the CDR3 is TGTGCCAGCAGACCCGCACATCAGCCCCAGCATTTT.

This clonotype was seen at least ten times. J is TRBJ2-7 and V is TRBV12-3 or TRBV12-4, with 7 bases identical to TRBD2. The CDR3 is 14 amino acids. The J segment lost 0 bases and the V segment lost 8 bases, leaving 7 bases of the junction unmatched. The CDR3 reads CASGPSGSSYEQYF. CDR3 DNA: TGTGCCAGCGGGCCTAGCGGTAGCTCCTACGAGCAGTACTTC.

The chain links TRBV20-1 to TRBJ2-3; TRBD2 is a possible D gene (5 bases). This CDR3 has 12 residues. Trimming left V 3 bases short and J 5 bases short, with 9 bases between. Germline CDR1 is DFQATT and CDR2 is SNEGSKA (reference sequence). This chain's CDR3 is CSASGVRDTQYF. In DNA, the CDR3 is TGCAGTGCTAGCGGGGTCCGAGATACGCAGTATTTT.

This clonotype was detected many times. This chain connects TRBV6-1 to TRBJ1-1; D unresolved. Trimming took 3 bases from V and 4 from J, leaving 12 bases between them. The CDR3 is made up of 14 amino acids. CDR1 is MNHNS, CDR2 SASEGT, per germline. CDR3 nucleotides: TGTGCCAGCAGTGATTTGGACGGGGTCACTGAAGCTTTCTTT. Translation gives CASSDLDGVTEAFF.

This clonotype was detected many times. J is TRBJ2-4 and V is TRBV6-1, with 7 bases fitting TRBD2. CDR1 is MNHNS, CDR2 SASEGT, per germline. The trim removed 2 bases at V and 3 bases at J, leaving 13 bases unmatched. The CDR3 contains 18 residues. CDR3 sequence (DNA): TGTGCCAGCAGTGAAAGAAGGAGGCGGGAGATGATCAAAAACATTCAGTACTTC. Translation: CASSERRRREMIKNIQYF.

This clonotype was observed many times. V is TRBV5-1 and J is TRBJ1-6, with D unresolved. Germline CDR1 SGHRS, CDR2 YFSETQ. The length of the CDR3 is 15 residues. The V gene lost 2 bases and the J gene lost 4 bases, with 10 bases spanning the gap. CDR3 residues: CASSLTDLYNSPLHF. The CDR3, as DNA: TGCGCCAGCAGCTTAACAGACCTTTATAATTCACCCCTCCACTTT.

This clonotype was counted ten times or more. The chain recombines TRBV11-2 with TRBJ1-5; TRBD1 is a possible D gene (6 bases). V lost 1 base and J lost 1, with 11 bases in between. This CDR3 has 16 residues. CDR1 is SGHAT and CDR2 is FQNNGV in the germline V gene. Here the CDR3 reads CASSLVGGGSNQPQHF. CDR3 in DNA: TGTGCCAGCAGCTTAGTTGGTGGGGGCAGCAATCAGCCCCAGCATTTT.

This chain connects TRBV28 to TRBJ1-1, with 7 bases matching TRBD1. Trimming cost V 5 bases and J 8 bases; bases outside gene matches: 11. The CDR3 length is 14 residues. Germline loops: CDR1 MDHEN, CDR2 SYDVKM. For the CDR3, the DNA is TGTGCCAGCAGTCTATACGACAGGGACCGGGAAGCTTTCTTT. The encoded protein is CASSLYDRDREAFF.